The present T cell receptor beta chain was sequenced within a study of low-dose radiotherapy and immunotherapy resistance in tumors. Study-wide context: A total of 6.5 Gy was given to Cohort 1 as 0.5 Gy per fraction every 2 weeks. For four cycles from cycle 1 day 1, patients took 300 mg oral aspirin daily.

This CDR3 spans 15 amino acids. Germline V lookup: CDR1 SGHTA, CDR2 FQGNSA. With V trimmed by 2 bases and J by 13 bases, 13 bases remained unmatched. TRAV- and TRBV-specific primers primed first-strand cDNA, covering alpha and beta chains. It was with a constant-region primer and a V-primer adapter that TCRs were amplified over approximately 18 PCR cycles. TCRdb redid the calling of the reads with MiXCR, one entry per CDR3 protein. The sample contains 65,000 to 95,000 distinct CDR3 sequences, approximately 20% of which appear only once. Time point: before trial treatment. The donors' regimen was nivolumab, ipilimumab, aspirin, low-dose cyclophosphamide and low-dose radiotherapy. Details on this clonotype: A read error is likely here: a far larger clone is one base away.

This sequence originates from a male donor with prostate cancer. The input for sequencing was PBMCs, taken before treatment. J is TRBJ2-1 and V is TRBV7-2, with 8 bases fitting TRBD1. The CDR3 loop is CASSLNHRGEETQFF. The CDR3 DNA is TGTGCCAGCAGCTTAAATCACAGGGGGGAAGAGACCCAGTTCTTC.